This note documents a single T cell receptor beta chain sequence. This sample stems from a study of monozygotic twins with inflammatory bowel disease. Reprocessing the 5' RACE reads, TCRdb reports a single entry for every CDR3 protein and omits DNA. The record lists fewer than 350,000 distinct CDR3 sequences, of which the ten most abundant hold approximately 2%. The sequenced sample was blood. The sequence derives from a human donor with ulcerative colitis or Crohn's disease, or a healthy co-twin of an affected twin (not recorded which).

This CDR3 is CASSLGTALGYTF. The rearrangement uses TRBV28 and TRBJ1-2; TCRdb calls TRBD1, which cannot be checked without DNA. The germline V gene has CDR1 MDHEN and CDR2 SYDVKM. This CDR3 comprises 13 residues.